This entry lists 3 T cell receptor beta chains sequenced from one sample in a study of shared clonotypes between healthy human individuals. Profiled with immunoSEQ multiplex PCR; TCRdb holds only in-frame clones, not every one. This table holds about 2 million clones, less than 95% found once. CD45RO-negative cells were positively selected for CCR7, leaving out terminally differentiated effector memory CD45RA+ cells. The sample consisted of naive CD8+ T cells sorted from blood. Receptors were obtained from a man younger than 30 in good health.

This clone has a single count. V usage is TRBV4-3 and J usage is TRBJ1-5; no clear D. V lost 0 bases to trimming and J lost 4 bases, with 7 bases between them. The germline V gene has CDR1 LGHNA and CDR2 YSLEER. The CDR3 spans 14 residues. In nucleotides, the CDR3 is TGCGCCAGCAGCCAAGATCGGTGGAATCAGCCCCAGCATTTT. Its protein product is CASSQDRWNQPQHF.

The V gene is TRBV7-6, the J gene TRBJ2-2; weak D call: TRBD2 (5 bases). The CDR3 totals 14 residues. In germline, CDR1 is SGHVS, CDR2 FNYEAQ. The germline V and J ends were trimmed by 0 bases and 5 bases, with 7 bases remaining between them. The CDR3 protein is CASSLAEATGELFF. DNA of the CDR3: TGTGCCAGCAGCTTAGCGGAGGCTACCGGGGAGCTGTTTTTT.

The chain recombines TRBV6-6 with TRBJ2-2; D is unresolved. CDR1 and CDR2 from the germline V gene are MNHNY and SVGAGI (reference sequence). Trimming pared 7 bases from V and 4 bases from J, leaving 16 bases between. The CDR3 is 15 residues long. The CDR3 region is CASTPFSGGTGELFF. The CDR3, as DNA: TGTGCCAGCACCCCCTTCTCCGGTGGCACCGGGGAGCTGTTTTTT.